This TCR beta chain was identified in a study of cytomegalovirus exposure and HLA in healthy donors. Background on the study: In a later analysis, the 90 to 150 validation repertoires were reported to have used the same platform as the 600 to 800 first-cohort repertoires.

TCRdb's table, derived via immunoSEQ multiplex PCR, lists solely in-frame clones and lacks some. The sample holds 120,000 or so clones, around 90% seen once. The table lists this clone with a count of one. Its antigen is unidentified. Study findings and constraints: According to a subsequent analysis, TCR clusters from the first cohort were inclined to appear together in the 110 or so validation repertoires. It was approximately 160 TCR beta chains that were listed as cytomegalovirus-associated.

Sequencing used PBMCs. The origin of this receptor is a young woman in good health and CMV-seronegative.

In DNA, the CDR3 is TGTGCCAGCAGTCCGCGGGGACTAGCGGGGGCGGTCGGTACGCAGTATTTT. It translates to CASSPRGLAGAVGTQYF. The chain joins TRBV2 to TRBJ2-3, with 14 bases aligning to TRBD2. The germline V gene encodes CDR1 SNHLY and CDR2 FYNNEI. The CDR3 spans 17 residues. With 5 bases clipped from V and 8 bases from J, the junction kept 12 bases outside the gene matches.